Reported below is one T cell receptor (beta chain). The germline V gene encodes CDR1 MNHNS and CDR2 SASEGT. CDR3 length: 16 residues. J lost 0 bases, V lost 5 bases, and 8 bases had no gene match. Amplified TCR beta CDR3 regions derived from RNA transcripts. Researchers ran a first-round RT-PCR on the TCR CDR3 using the HTBI primer set. Via MiXCR, TCRdb re-called the multiplex PCR reads, giving one row per CDR3 protein. Among a few hundred thousand distinct CDR3 sequences listed, about 15% were seen once. The sample comes from a study of T cells in Graves' hyperthyroidism and ophthalmopathy. Patients aged 18 to 65 had newly diagnosed hyperthyroidism lasting under 2 months. Patients having uncontrolled infection, another autoimmune disease, pregnancy or lactation were not included. In making diagnoses, clinical symptoms, serum thyroxine and TRAb, thyroid ultrasound and orbital computed tomography were all used.

The TCR sequence derives from a woman in her thirties with Graves' hyperthyroidism. This chain connects TRBV6-1 to TRBJ1-1, with 8 nucleotides matching TRBD1. The sample consisted of blood. CDR3 region: CASSHTPGQVNTEAFF. Written as DNA, the CDR3 is TGTGCCAGCAGTCACACGCCGGGACAGGTGAACACTGAAGCTTTCTTT.